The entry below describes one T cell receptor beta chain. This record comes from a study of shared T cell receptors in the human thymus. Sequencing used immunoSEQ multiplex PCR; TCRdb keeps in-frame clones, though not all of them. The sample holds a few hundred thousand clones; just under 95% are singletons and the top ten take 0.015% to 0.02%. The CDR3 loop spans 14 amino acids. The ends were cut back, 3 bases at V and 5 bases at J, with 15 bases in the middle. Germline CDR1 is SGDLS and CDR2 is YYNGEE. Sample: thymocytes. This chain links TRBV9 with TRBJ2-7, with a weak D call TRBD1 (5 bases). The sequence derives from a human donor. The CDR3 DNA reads TGTGCCAGCAGCGGACAGTCGAAGTCCCACGAGCAGTACTTC. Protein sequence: CASSGQSKSHEQYF.